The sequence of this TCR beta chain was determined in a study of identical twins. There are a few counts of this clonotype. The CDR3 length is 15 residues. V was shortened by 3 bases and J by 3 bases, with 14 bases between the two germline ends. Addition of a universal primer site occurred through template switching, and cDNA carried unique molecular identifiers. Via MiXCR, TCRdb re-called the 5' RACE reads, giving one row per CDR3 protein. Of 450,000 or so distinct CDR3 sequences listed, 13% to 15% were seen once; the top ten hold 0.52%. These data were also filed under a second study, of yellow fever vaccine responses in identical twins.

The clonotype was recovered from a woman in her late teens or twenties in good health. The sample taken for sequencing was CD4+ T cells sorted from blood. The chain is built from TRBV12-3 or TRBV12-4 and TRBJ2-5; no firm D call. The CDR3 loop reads CASSLGLSIEETQYF. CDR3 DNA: TGTGCCAGCAGTTTGGGGTTGAGTATAGAAGAGACCCAGTACTTC.